This record looks at one T cell receptor (beta chain) sequence and its context. This specimen comes from a study of blood T cell repertoires in COVID-19. The wider study: Acute and convalescent COVID-19 samples came from the United States, Italy and Spain. PBMCs, B-cell-depleted T cells, or T cells provided the cDNA or gDNA that made up the material.

Germline lookup yields CDR1 SGHRS and CDR2 YFSETQ. V gave up 6 bases and J gave up 7 bases, with 13 bases separating them. The length of the CDR3 is 12 residues. Study processing details: Estimation of nucleated cell counts relied on the amplification of reference gene primers. Clones were read by immunoSEQ multiplex PCR, and TCRdb kept only the in-frame ones, dropping some. Clone size and the V and J calls come from that table; the DNA yielded D and trimming. The repertoire includes under 300,000 clones, more than 65% of them detected once, and roughly 4% sits in the top ten. The rearrangement joins TRBV5-1 to TRBJ1-1; D remains unclear. The sequencing input was peripheral blood. The TCR was taken from a woman between 35 and 50 years old with active or convalescent COVID-19. The CDR3 region is CASTSEGGEAFF. The CDR3 nucleotides are TGCGCCAGCACTTCCGAGGGAGGTGAAGCTTTCTTT.